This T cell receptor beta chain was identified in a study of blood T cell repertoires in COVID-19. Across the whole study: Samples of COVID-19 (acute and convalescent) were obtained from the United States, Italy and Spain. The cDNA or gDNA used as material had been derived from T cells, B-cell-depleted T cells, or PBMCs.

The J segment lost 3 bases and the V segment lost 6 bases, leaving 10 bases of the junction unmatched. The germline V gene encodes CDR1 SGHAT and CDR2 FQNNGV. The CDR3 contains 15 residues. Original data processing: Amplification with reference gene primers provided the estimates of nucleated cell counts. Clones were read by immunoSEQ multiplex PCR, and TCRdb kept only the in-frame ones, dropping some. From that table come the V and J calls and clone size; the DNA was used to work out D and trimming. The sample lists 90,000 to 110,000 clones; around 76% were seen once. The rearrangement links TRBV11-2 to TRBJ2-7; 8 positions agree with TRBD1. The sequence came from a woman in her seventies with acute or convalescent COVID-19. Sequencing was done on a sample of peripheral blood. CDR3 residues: CASRIAPQGVYEQYF. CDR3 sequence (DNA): TGTGCCAGCAGAATCGCCCCACAGGGGGTCTACGAGCAGTACTTC.